The entry below describes one TCR beta chain. At one end, the junction sequence differs from germline, possibly due to a read error. A constant-region primer primed TCR beta cDNA synthesis from about 550 ng of total RNA. Three nested multiplex PCR rounds, a slightly modified ARM-PCR, produced the libraries for TCR beta. The first two PCR rounds used TRBV1-TRBV30 primers with a Cbeta primer, approximately 10 cycles each. TCRdb recomputed calls from the multiplex PCR reads with MiXCR, one row per CDR3 protein. The table lists approximately 110,000 distinct CDR3 sequences, 64% of them singletons. Co-extracting RNA and DNA was done with about 17-30 mg of unsorted bulk tissue as input. In germline, CDR1 is MNHNY, CDR2 SVGAGI (reference sequence). The CDR3 length is 14 residues. The record originates from a study of tumor-infiltrating lymphocytes in primary liver carcinoma.

The chain couples TRBV6-6 to TRBJ2-5, with D uncertain. The TCR was taken from a woman aged 60-75 years with primary liver carcinoma and hepatitis B virus infection. The sequenced material came from liver tumor tissue from sampling region 3. Subset denoted: tumor region T3, left-lateral pole. CDR3 loop: CANSYQAHQETQYF. The CDR3 DNA sequence: TGTGCCAACAGTTATCAGGCTCACCAGGAGACCCAATACTTC.